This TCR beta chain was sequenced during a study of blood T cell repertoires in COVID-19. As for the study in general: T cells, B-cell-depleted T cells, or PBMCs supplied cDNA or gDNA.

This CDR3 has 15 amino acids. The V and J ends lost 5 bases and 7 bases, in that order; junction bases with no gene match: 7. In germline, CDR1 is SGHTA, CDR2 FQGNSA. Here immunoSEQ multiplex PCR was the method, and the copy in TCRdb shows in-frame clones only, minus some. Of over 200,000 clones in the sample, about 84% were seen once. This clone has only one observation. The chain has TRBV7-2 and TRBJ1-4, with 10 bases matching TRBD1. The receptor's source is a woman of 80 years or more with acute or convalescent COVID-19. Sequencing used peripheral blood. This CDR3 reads CASSQGQGNTEKLFF. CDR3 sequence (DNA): TGTGCCAGCAGCCAGGGACAGGGGAATACTGAAAAACTGTTTTTT.